This record covers a single T cell receptor beta chain. Its antigen is still unknown. Individual cDNA molecules were tagged with unique molecular identifiers. TCRdb re-analysed the 5' RACE reads in MiXCR, keeping a single row per CDR3 protein. The table includes around 50,000 distinct CDR3 sequences, around 5.2% detected once. These data originate in a study of early T cells in non-severe SARS-CoV-2 infection. Study-wide context: From unsorted whole blood, bulk RNA was sequenced, and the chains remained unpaired.

Overall study results and limits: The study's VDJdb matching favored anti-spike CD8 responses and missed private and CD4 specificities.

Germline CDR1 reads SGDLS; CDR2 reads YYNGEE. The CDR3 is 15 amino acids. V shed 0 bases, J shed 4 bases, and the junction held 1 base outside the gene matches. Sequencing input: whole blood. The clonotype originates from an adult who was a healthcare worker with PCR-confirmed SARS-CoV-2 infection or an uninfected control (not recorded which). J is TRBJ2-1 and V is TRBV9; TRBD1 agrees at 10 bases. The CDR3, as DNA: TGTGCCAGCAGCGTAGCGGGACAGGGGTACAATGAGCAGTTCTTC. As protein: CASSVAGQGYNEQFF.